This passage covers 26 T cell receptor beta chains from one sample sequenced in a study of Ad26.COV2.S vaccination and SARS-CoV-2 variants. Assay: immunoSEQ multiplex PCR; the TCRdb copy retains only in-frame clones and omits some. The sample comprises about 350,000 clones, roughly 90% of which are singletons, and about 5% rests with the top ten. Treatment indicated: about 20 received Ad26.COV2.S at low or high dose, single or two shots; 5 received placebo; per-sample allocation not given. Each sample was drawn 63 days after the first injection (of vaccine or placebo). Sequenced material: peripheral blood, taken in a trial of Ad26.COV2.S vaccine versus placebo. The receptor source for this set is a person aged 18-65 years who received the Ad26.COV2.S COVID-19 vaccine or a placebo.

This chain joins TRBV18 and TRBJ1-6; D might be TRBD1 (5 bases). Deletions cut 6 bases from V and 8 bases from J, with 17 bases between. Looked up from germline, CDR1 is KGHSH and CDR2 is LQKENI. CDR3 size: 15 residues. CDR3 in DNA: TGTGCCAGCTCGGGGTCTCAGGGATCTGATTCACCCCTCCACTTT. As protein: CASSGSQGSDSPLHF.

The chain couples TRBV6-5 to TRBJ1-5; possible D gene TRBD1, 6 bases. With 6 bases removed from V and 4 bases from J, the gap between germline ends came to 13 bases. Germline-derived CDR1 and CDR2 are MNHEY and SVGAGI. CDR3 length: 14 residues. The CDR3 DNA sequence: TGTGCCAGCAGACGACAGGTTACTAATCAGCCCCAGCATTTT. Amino acid sequence: CASRRQVTNQPQHF.

The rearrangement uses TRBV11-2 and TRBJ2-3; tentatively, D is TRBD1 (6 bases). V was clipped by 7 bases and J by 0 bases, with 14 bases between them. The CDR3 length is 15 residues. CDR1 is SGHAT and CDR2 is FQNNGV in the germline V gene. CDR3 DNA sequence: TGTGCCAGCAAAGCCGGGACATTAAGCACAGATACGCAGTATTTT. It specifies CASKAGTLSTDTQYF.

A word on this clone: The identical CDR3 is also encoded by other nucleotide sequences in the sample. The chain joins TRBV5-1 to TRBJ2-1; D unclear. Germline V gives CDR1 SGHRS, CDR2 YFSETQ. This CDR3 is 11 amino acids long. Trimming left V 0 bases short and J 8 bases short, with 3 bases between. The CDR3 nucleotides read TGCGCCAGCAGCTTGGTGGATGAGCAGTTCTTC. Residues: CASSLVDEQFF.

This clone was seen only once. This chain connects TRBV7-2 to TRBJ2-7; 8 bases line up with TRBD2. V lost 5 bases, J lost 0 bases, and 6 bases stayed unmatched. The CDR3 contains 15 residues. The germline V gene has CDR1 SGHTA and CDR2 FQGNSA. CDR3 sequence (DNA): TGTGCCAGCAGCCATCGGGGGGGGAGCTCCTACGAGCAGTACTTC. Its protein is CASSHRGGSSYEQYF.

This chain connects TRBV7-2 to TRBJ2-5; 9 bases fit TRBD1. V gave up 3 bases and J gave up 2 bases; unmatched junction bases: 4. This CDR3 has 15 amino acids. Germline V gene sequence: CDR1 SGHTA, CDR2 FQGNSA. CDR3 sequence: CASSFRTGDQETQYF. CDR3 DNA: TGTGCCAGCAGCTTTAGGACAGGGGATCAAGAGACCCAGTACTTC.

The rearrangement uses TRBV5-1 and TRBJ1-1; D not certain. The CDR3 covers 15 residues. Germline V gene lookup returns CDR1 SGHRS and CDR2 YFSETQ. V was shortened by 0 bases and J by 4 bases, with 13 bases between the two germline ends. The CDR3 protein is CASSLEEPSGTEAFF. For the CDR3, the DNA is TGCGCCAGCAGCTTGGAAGAACCATCGGGCACTGAAGCTTTCTTT. The whole variable domain, filled in from reference TRBV5-1 and TRBJ1-1, reads KAGVTQTPRYLIKTRGQQVTLSCSPISGHRSVSWYQQTPGQGLQFLFEYFSETQRNKGNFPGRFSGRQFSNSRSEMNVSTLELGDSALYLCASSLEEPSGTEAFFGQGTRLTVV.

The rearrangement links TRBV2 to TRBJ2-5; 9 positions agree with TRBD1. V lost 7 bases, J lost 4 bases, and 7 bases stayed unmatched. The germline V gene has CDR1 SNHLY and CDR2 FYNNEI. The CDR3 is 14 amino acids. The CDR3 loop is CASTRDREGETQYF. CDR3 in DNA: TGTGCCAGCACGCGGGACAGGGAAGGAGAGACCCAGTACTTC.

The chain carries TRBV7-9 and TRBJ1-6, with D possibly matching TRBD1 (5 bases). The length of the CDR3 is 16 residues. The germline gives CDR1 SEHNR, CDR2 FQNEAQ (reference sequence). Trimming pared 2 bases from V and 7 bases from J, leaving 15 bases between. The CDR3 spells CASSLITGGRNSPLHF. CDR3 in DNA: TGTGCCAGCAGCTTAATCACAGGAGGGCGAAATTCACCCCTCCACTTT.

The chain recombines TRBV10-3 with TRBJ2-5, with D unresolved. The CDR3 is 12 amino acids. V was clipped by 4 bases and J by 2 bases, with 5 bases between them. Germline V gene sequence: CDR1 ENHRY, CDR2 SYGVKD. DNA for the CDR3: TGTGCCATCAGTGCCCATCAAGAGACCCAGTACTTC. Its translation is CAISAHQETQYF.

This chain links TRBV15 with TRBJ2-1, with D maybe TRBD1 (6 bases). Trimming shortened V by 2 bases and J by 5 bases, and 10 bases separated the two germline ends. The CDR3 totals 14 residues. Germline CDR1 is LNHNV and CDR2 is YYDKDF (reference sequence). CDR3 coding DNA: TGTGCCACCAGCAGACAGGGGCCACACAATGAGCAGTTCTTC. Amino acids: CATSRQGPHNEQFF.

This clone was recorded a few times. V and J are TRBV9 and TRBJ2-5; perhaps TRBD2 as D (7 bases). The germline V gene encodes CDR1 SGDLS and CDR2 YYNGEE. The CDR3 is 16 amino acids. V was trimmed by 6 bases and J by 2 bases, leaving 20 bases between them. The CDR3 reads CASTNSQGGGQETQYF. CDR3 in DNA: TGTGCCAGCACCAATTCACAGGGCGGGGGACAAGAGACCCAGTACTTC.

The V gene is TRBV11-2, the J gene TRBJ2-1; a weak D match, TRBD2 (5 bases). This CDR3 spans 15 amino acids. V gave up 3 bases and J gave up 0 bases, with 9 bases separating them. Germline loops: CDR1 SGHAT, CDR2 FQNNGV. The CDR3 nucleotides read TGTGCCAGCAGCTTCGGGATGGGCTCCTACAATGAGCAGTTCTTC. This translates into CASSFGMGSYNEQFF.

The chain is built from TRBV7-2 and TRBJ1-2; no definite D call. This CDR3 spans 15 amino acids. The germline V and J ends were trimmed by 1 base and 4 bases, with 13 bases remaining between them. Germline lookup yields CDR1 SGHTA and CDR2 FQGNSA. For the CDR3, the DNA is TGTGCCAGCAGCTTAGAACCCGGGATAGGCTATGGCTACACCTTC. Translation gives CASSLEPGIGYGYTF.

J is TRBJ1-2 and V is TRBV28; D possibly corresponds to TRBD1 (5 bases). The CDR3 runs to 12 residues. The ends were cut back, 5 bases at V and 7 bases at J, with 11 bases in the middle. The germline V gene encodes CDR1 MDHEN and CDR2 SYDVKM. The CDR3 coding sequence is TGTGCCAGCAGTGTGCAGGGATTTGGCTACACCTTC. Translated: CASSVQGFGYTF.

The chain uses TRBV4-3 and TRBJ1-5, with D possibly being TRBD1 (5 bases). Trimming removed 4 bases at V and 8 bases at J, with 12 bases between. Germline V gene lookup returns CDR1 LGHNA and CDR2 YSLEER. The CDR3 totals 13 residues. The CDR3 loop reads CASSRDWSEPQHF. The CDR3 DNA follows: TGCGCCAGCAGCCGGGACTGGTCCGAGCCCCAGCATTTT.

This chain links TRBV6-6 with TRBJ1-3; perhaps TRBD1 as D (5 bases). This CDR3 spans 15 amino acids. Between the trimmed V and J ends, which lost 3 bases and 2 bases, there was a span of 11 bases. The germline gives CDR1 MNHNY, CDR2 SVGAGI (reference sequence). The CDR3 DNA reads TGTGCCAGCAGTTATGGGTCGGGGGCTGGAAACACCATATATTTT. It translates to CASSYGSGAGNTIYF.

V is TRBV6-5 and J is TRBJ2-2; D call uncertain. The V gene lost 6 bases and the J gene lost 6 bases, with 17 bases spanning the gap. Looked up from germline, CDR1 is MNHEY and CDR2 is SVGAGI. This CDR3 spans 15 amino acids. This CDR3 is CASSDDFEVAGELFF. In DNA, the CDR3 is TGTGCCAGCAGCGATGATTTCGAGGTTGCCGGGGAGCTGTTTTTT.

J is TRBJ1-1 and V is TRBV11-2; 7 bases line up with TRBD1. In germline, CDR1 is SGHAT, CDR2 FQNNGV. The CDR3 spans 15 residues. The J segment lost 4 bases and the V segment lost 0 bases, leaving 5 bases of the junction unmatched. CDR3 residues: CASSLDQGGATEAFF. The CDR3 nucleotides are TGTGCCAGCAGCTTAGATCAGGGGGGGGCCACTGAAGCTTTCTTT.

V and J are TRBV7-2 and TRBJ1-5, with 9 nucleotides matching TRBD1. V shed 5 bases, J shed 7 bases, and the junction held 6 bases outside the gene matches. CDR1 and CDR2 (germline): SGHTA, FQGNSA. The CDR3 spans 14 residues. CDR3 residues: CASSGQGTGQPQHF. For the CDR3, the DNA is TGTGCCAGCAGCGGACAGGGGACGGGGCAGCCCCAGCATTTT.

This chain uses TRBV5-1 with TRBJ2-5, with 7 positions matching TRBD2. V lost 8 bases, J lost 5 bases, and 12 bases stayed unmatched. Germline CDR1 is SGHRS and CDR2 is YFSETQ. This CDR3 has 14 amino acids. The CDR3 region is CASCGGEGPETQYF. The CDR3 DNA sequence: TGCGCCAGTTGTGGGGGGGAGGGACCCGAGACCCAGTACTTC.

J is TRBJ2-3 and V is TRBV4-1; no clear D gene. CDR1 is MGHRA and CDR2 is YSYEKL in the germline V gene. The CDR3 covers 15 residues. The ends were cut back, 2 bases at V and 6 bases at J, with 15 bases in the middle. The CDR3 bases are TGCGCCAGCAGCCAACCCAGGAGTCGGGCGGATACGCAGTATTTT. It codes for CASSQPRSRADTQYF.

CDR3: CASRSGGGITGELFF. In nucleotides, the CDR3 is TGTGCCAGCAGATCGGGGGGAGGGATTACCGGGGAGCTGTTTTTT. The V and J genes are TRBV11-3 and TRBJ2-2, with TRBD2 matching 7 bases. Trimming cost V 6 bases and J 5 bases; bases outside gene matches: 9. Germline V gene sequence: CDR1 SGHNT, CDR2 YENEEA. This CDR3 spans 15 amino acids.

In its sample, this clone was seen once. This same CDR3 is encoded by further DNA sequences in the sample. The chain links TRBV6-2 or TRBV6-3 to TRBJ1-5; no clear D. Germline V gene lookup returns CDR1 MNHEY and CDR2 SVGEGT. V lost 0 bases and J 7 bases, leaving 4 bases between the germline ends. This CDR3 is 12 amino acids long. CDR3 nucleotide sequence: TGTGCCAGCAGTTACTCGACGCAGCCCCAGCATTTT. Amino acids: CASSYSTQPQHF.

The chain carries TRBV6-5 and TRBJ2-7, with TRBD2 matching over 8 bases. The V and J ends lost 2 bases and 2 bases, in that order; junction bases with no gene match: 5. Germline-derived CDR1 and CDR2 are MNHEY and SVGAGI. This CDR3 region has 15 residues. CDR3 loop: CASSYRAGGTYEQYF. For the CDR3, the DNA is TGTGCCAGCAGTTACAGGGCGGGAGGAACCTACGAGCAGTACTTC.

This clone was seen once. The chain carries TRBV28 and TRBJ2-7; D might be TRBD1 (5 bases). Germline V gene sequence: CDR1 MDHEN, CDR2 SYDVKM. The ends were cut back, 6 bases at V and 5 bases at J, with 14 bases in the middle. The CDR3 extends over 13 amino acids. Here the CDR3 reads CASSSQAPHEQYF. In DNA form, the CDR3 reads TGTGCCAGCAGCTCACAGGCCCCCCACGAGCAGTACTTC.